This TCR beta chain was obtained from a study of identifying expanded T cells in peripheral blood. On this clone itself: Its antigen is currently unknown.

Data came from immunoSEQ multiplex PCR; TCRdb stores just in-frame clones and leaves some out. The table has under 85,000 clones, roughly 89% seen once; the top ten hold 15% to 20%. Overall study results and limits: Clone count variance between roughly 2-week samples rose with total template count.

This TCR was recovered from a person aged 18 to 70 in good health. The source material was blood.

CDR3 residues: CSVVAGPYNEQFF. In DNA form, the CDR3 reads TGCAGCGTTGTTGCGGGGCCCTACAATGAGCAGTTCTTC. The chain links TRBV29-1 to TRBJ2-1; TRBD2 is a possible D gene (6 bases). The germline CDR1 and CDR2 sequences are SQVTM and ANQGSEA. The CDR3 runs 13 residues. Trimming left V 4 bases short and J 2 bases short, with 9 bases between.